These T cell receptor beta chains were read from a single sample in a study of cytomegalovirus exposure and HLA in healthy donors. Data came from immunoSEQ multiplex PCR; TCRdb stores just in-frame clones and leaves some out. The sample holds about 170,000 clones, approximately 85% seen once. Sequencing was carried out using PBMCs. The receptor set was obtained from a man under 40 in good health and CMV-seropositive. Both conserved end residues are trimmed from each CDR3. Size tells how often a clone was seen (once, few, many) or the class of an expanded clone, and some rows leave it out.

J gene	clone size	V gene	CDR3 protein
TRBJ2-1	-	TRBV27	ASSLSLALSYNEQF
TRBJ1-3	-	TRBV9	ASGSSSSSGNTIY
TRBJ1-4	-	TRBV7-9	ASSTRQGGDEKLF
TRBJ1-4	few	TRBV5-5	ASSLTRDEKLF
TRBJ1-2	-	TRBV15	ATSLGTGNYGYT
TRBJ2-5	-	TRBV6-5	ASRDRVVETQY
TRBJ2-3	-	TRBV30	AWSVLSGADTQY
TRBJ1-1	-	TRBV5-5	ASSLKGWHEAF
TRBJ2-1	-	TRBV19	ASSIGLAGLNEQF
TRBJ2-1	-	TRBV6-4	ASSLETSGNEQF
TRBJ1-1	-	TRBV10-3	AISEDRAIANTEAF
TRBJ1-1	-	TRBV6-5	ASSYPGNEAF
TRBJ1-1	few	TRBV7-8	ASSFNRQPNTEAF
TRBJ2-1	-	TRBV7-2	ASSLRQGAGIAF
TRBJ2-1	-	TRBV27	ASSFSGTGDNEQF
TRBJ2-2	-	TRBV7-6	ASRLTSGTGELF
TRBJ1-5	-	TRBV11-2	ASSPAVGDSNQPQH
TRBJ2-7	-	TRBV18	ASSQGDILYRFNYEQY
TRBJ1-1	-	TRBV18	ASSPSQANTEAF
TRBJ2-7	-	TRBV30	AWRGRLAYEQY
TRBJ2-1	few	TRBV11-2	ASSVPGTRTDEQF
TRBJ1-1	-	TRBV7-9	SSSLVGAGTEAF
TRBJ2-5	-	TRBV7-2	ASSLDRGREGSRETQY
TRBJ1-5	-	TRBV18	ASSPSNNQPQH
TRBJ2-1	-	TRBV9	ASSVRGGMYNEQF
TRBJ2-2	-	TRBV29-1	SVGTSGSGTGELF